This TCR beta chain was obtained from a study of read filtering for tumor transcriptome and immune sequencing (TCRdb year 2020). For the wider study: The cohort had 17 male and 11 to 15 female patients with a mean age of roughly 62 years, ranging from roughly 40 to 90. By revised international staging, eight or nine patients were R-ISS I, under 20 were R-ISS II and 6 or 7 were R-ISS III. The study compared TCR repertoires from targeted immune repertoire sequencing and bulk whole-transcriptome sequencing run on the same bone marrow samples. One of the main goals was to work out a read-filtering strategy for immune repertoire data, in particular whether clonotypes backed by only a single read should be removed. After DNase treatment, whole-transcriptome libraries were prepared using the TruSeq RNA Access Library Prep Kit. Per sample, about 4.05 to 10.27 million TCR-region mapped reads were obtained with IR-seq, compared with only roughly 80 to 1,300 with RNA-seq.

The Immunoverse kit was used to build TCR libraries from 400 ng RNA, with molecular barcoded adaptors covering alpha/delta and beta/gamma chains. TCR library preparation used the same RNA that was used for transcriptome sequencing. An Illumina HiSeq 4000 with 2 x 150 cycles was used to sequence the TCR libraries. As for the authors' bioinformatics: MiXCR aligned TCR reads to human V, D, J and C references and assembled the aligned reads into CDR3 clonotypes, with quality filtering and error correction included. Clonotype counts and gene usage diversity were analyzed with the tcR package in R. Raw mapping reads were checked after the RNA-seq reads had been mapped by STAR aligner version 2.5.3a onto the human GRCh37 genome. To test how sequencing depth affects detected clonotypes, IR-seq fastq files were randomly downsampled with Seqtk 1.3. Using fastp at Q25 and MiXCR, TCRdb reprocessed the public reads and kept productive beta chains. Entries that share a CDR3 protein sequence are merged under the most common genes and DNA. The V and J calls here are based on TCRdb, not the publication. The sample includes approximately 61,000 distinct CDR3 sequences, with roughly 19% observed a single time. Of the sample, around 15% is held by the ten largest clones.

The study at large found these results: Single-read clonotypes made up about 81.9% of clonotypes but 3% to 4% of total reads in IR-seq, and just under 75% of clonotypes and approximately 42% of reads in RNA-seq. Rather than purified T cells, the sorted CD138-negative fraction was a mixed bone marrow immune population. Clonotypes were captured by IR-seq at much higher depth and more reliably than by RNA-seq, and smaller IR-seq throughput was sufficient for identification of most shared clonotypes. Removing single-read clonotypes increased the correlation between IR-seq and RNA-seq shared clonotype proportions.

Measured from the cysteine to the phenylalanine, the CDR3 is 12 residues long. Only CDR3 DNA is held: 36 bases, read in frame from base 1. The V end loses 3 bases and the J end loses 15 bases, and a stretch of 17 bases separates them. In the germline V gene (reference sequence), CDR1 corresponds to DFQATT and CDR2 to SNEGSKA. Bone marrow was sampled from every patient at the time of active disease. Ficoll-Hypaque density gradient centrifugation was used to isolate the bone marrow mononuclear cells. To remove myeloma plasma cells, the cells were labeled with CD138 magnetic microbeads on a MACS separator, and CD138-negative cells were then collected by negative selection. Flow cytometry on an Attune NxT with CD138 antibodies was used to check the purity of the isolated cells. TRIzol reagent was used to extract total RNA, which was then quantified with a NanoDrop spectrophotometer. For each patient, paired RNA-seq and IR-seq were run on the CD138-negative bone marrow sample from that patient.

This clonotype was counted a few times. Its antigen remains unidentified. There are no base qualities to consult, and no much larger clone falls within one base. This TCR was sampled from a donor aged 40 or older with multiple myeloma. This sequence uses TRBV20-1 and TRBJ1-4; no D segment can be confidently identified. The sequenced sample was a population of CD138-negative cells sorted from bone marrow. What this sample's cell subset or site label stands for: bone marrow mononuclear cells depleted of CD138+ plasma/myeloma cells by negative magnetic selection. CDR3 reads: CSASRGFLELFF. The DNA is as follows: TGCAGTGCTAGCCGTGGGTTCTTAGAGTTGTTTTTT.